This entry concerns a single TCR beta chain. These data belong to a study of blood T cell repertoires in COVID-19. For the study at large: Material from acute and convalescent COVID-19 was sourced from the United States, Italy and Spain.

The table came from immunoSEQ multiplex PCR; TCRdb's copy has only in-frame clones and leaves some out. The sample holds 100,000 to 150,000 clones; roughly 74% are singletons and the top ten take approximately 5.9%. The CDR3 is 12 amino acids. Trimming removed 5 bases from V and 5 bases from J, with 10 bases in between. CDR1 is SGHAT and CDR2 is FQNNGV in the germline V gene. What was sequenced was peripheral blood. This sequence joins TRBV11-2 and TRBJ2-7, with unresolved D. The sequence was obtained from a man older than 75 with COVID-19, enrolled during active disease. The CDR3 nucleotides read TGTGCCAGCAGCCCCGGGTCAGACGAGCAGTACTTC. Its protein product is CASSPGSDEQYF.